One sample yielded the 5 T cell receptor beta chains listed below, sequenced in a study of breast tumors, draining lymph nodes, adjacent tissues. Each CDR3 protein gets one entry after TCRdb re-called the multiplex PCR reads with MiXCR. The profile shows around 170,000 distinct CDR3 sequences, around a third of them singletons. Samples came from axillary lymph nodes draining the breast cancer. The sequenced sample was axillary lymph node tissue. The receptor source for this set is a female donor with breast cancer. Some clones in this sample may be carry-over from other donors' samples.

Worth noting for this clonotype: A single base separates this from a much larger clone, so it may be a read error. The CDR3 does not close with the conserved phenylalanine or tryptophan, likely indicating a read error. V gene TRBV7-3 combines with J gene TRBJ2-5, with D unclear. This CDR3 contains 14 residues. V was pared by 5 bases and J by 2 bases, with 12 bases between. Germline V gene data show CDR1 as SGHTA and CDR2 as FQGTGA. The DNA of the CDR3 is TGTGCCAGCAGCCCACGACACGATCAAGAGACCCAGTACCTC. Protein: CASSPRHDQETQYL.

The V and J genes are TRBV5-5 and TRBJ2-6; TRBD1 agrees at 9 bases. There are 17 residues in the CDR3. The germline V gene has CDR1 SGHKS and CDR2 YYEKEE (reference sequence). V was clipped by 2 bases and J by 4 bases; unmatched bases: 7. The DNA for the CDR3 is TGTGCCAGCAGCTTTGGGACAGGGCACACCGGGGCCAACGTCCTGACTTTC. It encodes CASSFGTGHTGANVLTF.

This clonotype was seen once. The chain employs TRBV18 and TRBJ1-1; 8 bases fit TRBD1. Germline V gene lookup returns CDR1 KGHSH and CDR2 LQKENI. Trimming took 4 bases from V and 6 from J; bases not matched to a gene: 7. The CDR3 runs 14 residues. In nucleotides, the CDR3 is TGTGCCAGCTCACGCGACTTGGACAGGGCTGAAGCTTTCTTT. It codes for CASSRDLDRAEAFF.

The chain combines TRBV7-9 with TRBJ1-1, with 7 bases that match TRBD1. Germline lookup yields CDR1 SEHNR and CDR2 FQNEAQ (reference sequence). CDR3 length: 15 amino acids. With 5 bases clipped from V and 2 bases from J, the junction kept 8 bases outside the gene matches. CDR3 sequence reads: CASSRSGTDNTEAFF. The CDR3 nucleotides are TGTGCCAGCAGCCGATCCGGGACAGATAACACTGAAGCTTTCTTT.

This clonotype was observed at least ten times. This sequence joins TRBV24-1 and TRBJ2-7; 8 bases are a match to TRBD1. CDR3 length: 15 amino acids. Trimming at V came to 2 bases and at J to 3 bases, leaving 5 bases not matched to a gene. CDR1 and CDR2 (germline): KGHDR, SFDVKD. The DNA for the CDR3 is TGTGCCACCAGTGATTCGACAGGGGCCCACTACGAGCAGTACTTC. The encoded protein is CATSDSTGAHYEQYF.